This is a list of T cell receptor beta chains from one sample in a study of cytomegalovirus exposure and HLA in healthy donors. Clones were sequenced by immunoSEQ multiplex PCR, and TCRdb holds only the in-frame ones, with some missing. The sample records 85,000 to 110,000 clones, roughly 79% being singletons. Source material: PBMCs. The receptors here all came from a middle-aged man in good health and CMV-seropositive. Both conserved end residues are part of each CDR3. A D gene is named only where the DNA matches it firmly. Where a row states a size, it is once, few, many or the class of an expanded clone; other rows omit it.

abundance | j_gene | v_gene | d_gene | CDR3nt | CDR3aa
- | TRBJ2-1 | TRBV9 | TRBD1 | TGTGCCAGCAGCCCCCGACAGGGGCTGTACAATGAGCAGTTCTTC | CASSPRQGLYNEQFF
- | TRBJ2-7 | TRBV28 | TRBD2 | TGTGCCAGCACGACTAGCGGGAGAAGAGGGTACGAGCAGTACTTC | CASTTSGRRGYEQYF
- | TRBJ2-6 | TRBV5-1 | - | TGCGCCAGCAGCTTGGACGGGACTCCCAACTCTGGGGCCAACGTCCTGACTTTC | CASSLDGTPNSGANVLTF
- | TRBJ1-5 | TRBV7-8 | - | TGTGCCAGCAGCTTCGGGGGTGCTGATCAGCCCCAGCATTTT | CASSFGGADQPQHF
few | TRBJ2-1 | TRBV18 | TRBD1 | TGTGCCAGCTCACCGGGACAGGGGGCCAATGAGCAGTTCTTC | CASSPGQGANEQFF
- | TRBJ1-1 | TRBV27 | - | TGTGCCAGCAGTTTATCGCCGGCGGGGAACACTGAAGCTTTCTTT | CASSLSPAGNTEAFF
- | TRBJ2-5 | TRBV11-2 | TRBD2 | TGTGCCAGCAGCCCTGGGACTAGCGGGAGCTATGAGACCCAGTACTTC | CASSPGTSGSYETQYF
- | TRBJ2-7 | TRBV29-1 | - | TGCAGCGTTGAACGCGCCGGGACAATGGATATCTATGTGCGGGACGAGCAGTACTTC | CSVERAGTMDIYVRDEQYF
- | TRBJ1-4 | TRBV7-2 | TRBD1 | TGTGCCAGCAGGTTAGGGACAGCCGATGAAAAACTGTTTTTT | CASRLGTADEKLFF
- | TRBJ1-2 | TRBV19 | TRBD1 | TGTGCCAGTAGTGTTGACAGGGACTATGGCTACACCTTC | CASSVDRDYGYTF
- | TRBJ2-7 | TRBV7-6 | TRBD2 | TGTGCCAGCAGCTTAGAACTAGCGGACAGCTCCTACGAGCAGTACTTC | CASSLELADSSYEQYF
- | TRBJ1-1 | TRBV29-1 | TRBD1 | TGCAGCGACCGACAGGGGGCTAACACTGAAGCTTTCTTT | CSDRQGANTEAFF
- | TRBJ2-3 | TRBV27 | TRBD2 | TGTGCCAGCAGTTCGCTACTAGCGGGAGAGACAGATACGCAGTATTTT | CASSSLLAGETDTQYF
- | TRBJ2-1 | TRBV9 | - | TGTGCCAGCAGCGTAGCCCAGGGGCACTACAATGAGCAGTTCTTC | CASSVAQGHYNEQFF
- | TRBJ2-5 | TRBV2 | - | TGTGCCAGCCTGGCGGGAACGAAAGAGACCCAGTACTTC | CASLAGTKETQYF
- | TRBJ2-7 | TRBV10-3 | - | TGTGCCATCAGTGTCCAGGCCTCCTACGAGCAGTACTTC | CAISVQASYEQYF
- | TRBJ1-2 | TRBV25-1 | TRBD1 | TGTGCCAGCAGTACCTATACCGGGACAGGGAACTATGGCTACACCTTC | CASSTYTGTGNYGYTF
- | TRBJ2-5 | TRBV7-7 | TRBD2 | TGTGCCAGCAGCTGGGGGGGAGTGGGAGAGACCCAGTACTTC | CASSWGGVGETQYF
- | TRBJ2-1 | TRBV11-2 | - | TGTGCCAGCAGGCTTCCTGCGGGGAGCTCCTACAATGAGCAGTTCTTC | CASRLPAGSSYNEQFF
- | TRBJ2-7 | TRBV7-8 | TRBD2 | TGTGCCAGCAGCTTAGCGGGAGGGTCCTACGAGCAGTACTTC | CASSLAGGSYEQYF
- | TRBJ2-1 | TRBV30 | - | TGTGCCTGGAGTGTACAGGGGACTCAGGAGTTCTTC | CAWSVQGTQEFF
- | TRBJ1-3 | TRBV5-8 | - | TGTGCCAGCAGCTTGTTACCGGGGAGAGGAAACACCATATACTTT | CASSLLPGRGNTIYF
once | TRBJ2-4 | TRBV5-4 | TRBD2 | TGTGCCAGCAGCGGCGGACTAGCGGGAGGCGGGGACATTCAGTACTTC | CASSGGLAGGGDIQYF
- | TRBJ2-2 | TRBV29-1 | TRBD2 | TGCAGCGTTCGCGGGGGGGTGGGCACCGGGGAGCTGTTTTTT | CSVRGGVGTGELFF
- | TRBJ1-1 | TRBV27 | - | TGTGCCAGCAGTTTACTGGGGGCGGGCACTGAAGCTTTCTTT | CASSLLGAGTEAFF
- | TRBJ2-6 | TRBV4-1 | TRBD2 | TGCGCCAGCAGCCAAGAGTTTCTTAGGGGAGGGGTAGCAGCTGGGGCCAACGTCCTGACTTTC | CASSQEFLRGGVAAGANVLTF
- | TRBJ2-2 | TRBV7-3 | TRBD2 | TGTGCCAGCAGCTTACCGACTAGCGGGAGGTGGAACACCGGGGAGCTGTTTTTT | CASSLPTSGRWNTGELFF
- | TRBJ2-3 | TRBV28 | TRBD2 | TGTGCCAGCAGTTTAGGACTAGCGGTAAACACAGATACGCAGTATTTT | CASSLGLAVNTDTQYF
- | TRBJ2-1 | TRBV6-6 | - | TGTGCCAGCAAAGGGGGGGTCAAGGGCGGTGAGCAGTTCTTC | CASKGGVKGGEQFF